The subject of this entry is one T cell receptor beta chain. The antigen is unknown. The junction and the germline gene differ at one end; a read error may be behind it. CDR3 size: 15 residues. Germline CDR1 and CDR2: MNHNS and SASEGT. Primers for the PCR totalled 60 Vbeta and 13 Jbeta. The protocol was immunoSEQ multiplex PCR, while the TCRdb copy is restricted to in-frame clones and leaves out a portion. This table has some 150,000 clones, around 80% appearing once. These data come from a study of cytomegalovirus exposure and HLA in healthy donors. General study results and limits: It was in a later analysis that TCR association rates were seen to vary by HLA locus, highest for DRB1 and lowest for HLA-C.

The sample taken for sequencing was PBMCs. V is TRBV6-1 and J is TRBJ2-7; TRBD1 matches 10 bases. The sequence derives from a man aged 25 to 40 in good health and CMV-seropositive. The CDR3 is CASTEWTGGSYGQYF. CDR3 coding DNA: TGTGCCAGCACTGAATGGACAGGGGGGAGCTATGGGCAGTACTTC.